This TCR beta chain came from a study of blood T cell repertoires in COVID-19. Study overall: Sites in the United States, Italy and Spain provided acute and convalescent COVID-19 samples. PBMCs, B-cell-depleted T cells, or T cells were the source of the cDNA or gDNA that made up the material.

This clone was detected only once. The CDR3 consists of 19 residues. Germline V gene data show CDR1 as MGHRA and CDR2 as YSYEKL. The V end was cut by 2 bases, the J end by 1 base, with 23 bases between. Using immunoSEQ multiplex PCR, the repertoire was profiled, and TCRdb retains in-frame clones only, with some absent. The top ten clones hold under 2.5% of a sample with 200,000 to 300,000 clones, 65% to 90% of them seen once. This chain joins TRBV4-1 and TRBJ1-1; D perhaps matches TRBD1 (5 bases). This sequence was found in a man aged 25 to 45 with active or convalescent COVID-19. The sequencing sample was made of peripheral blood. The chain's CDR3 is CASSQKMGGRVNQNTEAFF. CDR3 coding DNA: TGCGCCAGCAGCCAAAAAATGGGAGGCAGGGTCAATCAGAACACTGAAGCTTTCTTT.